This entry lists 7 T cell receptor beta chains sequenced from one sample in a study of T cell responses to AZD1222 COVID-19 vaccine. Repertoires were generated with immunoSEQ multiplex PCR, while TCRdb's copy carries only in-frame clones and drops some. The table has 150,000 to 200,000 clones, around 94% seen once; the top ten hold approximately 0.6%. The sequences come from peripheral blood, collected on day 0 of AZD1222 vaccination. These receptors originate from an adult in good health.

V and J are TRBV11-2 and TRBJ2-2; 11 positions agree with TRBD1. This CDR3 region has 15 residues. Germline V lookup: CDR1 SGHAT, CDR2 FQNNGV. Trimming cost V 2 bases and J 6 bases; bases outside gene matches: 2. The CDR3 DNA sequence: TGTGCCAGCAGCTTAAGGGACAGGGGGGCCGGGGAGCTGTTTTTT. Protein sequence: CASSLRDRGAGELFF.

The genes are TRBV10-3 and TRBJ1-2, with TRBD1 matching over 8 bases. This CDR3 has 16 residues. Germline CDR1 is ENHRY and CDR2 is SYGVKD. Trimming took 4 bases from V and 1 from J; bases not matched to a gene: 8. DNA of the CDR3: TGTGCCATCAGTGGGGGGACAGGACAGGATAACTATGGCTACACCTTC. Translation: CAISGGTGQDNYGYTF.

The chain joins TRBV7-8 to TRBJ2-1; D is possibly TRBD1 or TRBD2 (5 bases each). The CDR3 runs 16 residues. V was trimmed by 1 base and J by 4 bases, leaving 14 bases between them. Germline CDR1 is SGHVS and CDR2 is FQNEAQ. Written as DNA, the CDR3 is TGTGCCAGCAGCTTAGTATGGGGGAGTGGTTACAATGAGCAGTTCTTC. It yields the protein CASSLVWGSGYNEQFF.

This sequence joins TRBV24-1 and TRBJ2-2; D gene unclear. Trimming pared 5 bases from V and 4 bases from J, leaving 7 bases between. The germline CDR1 and CDR2 sequences are KGHDR and SFDVKD. The CDR3 loop spans 13 amino acids. CDR3 bases: TGTGCCACCAGTGCGGGCCCCACCGGGGAGCTGTTTTTT. Protein product: CATSAGPTGELFF.

The chain has TRBV4-1 and TRBJ2-1; D may be TRBD2 (5 bases). The V end was cut by 1 base, the J end by 8 bases, with 12 bases between. From germline, CDR1 is MGHRA and CDR2 YSYEKL. The length of the CDR3 is 14 residues. The CDR3 region is CASSQARLPDEQFF. The CDR3 nucleotides are TGCGCCAGCAGCCAAGCTAGACTACCCGATGAGCAGTTCTTC.

The rearrangement joins TRBV27 to TRBJ1-1; D perhaps matches TRBD1 (6 bases). CDR3 length: 13 residues. The germline CDR1 and CDR2 sequences are MNHEY and SMNVEV (reference sequence). V was trimmed by 10 bases and J by 2 bases, leaving 14 bases between them. The CDR3 sequence is CATLGHPNTEAFF. The CDR3 DNA follows: TGTGCCACCCTGGGACACCCTAACACTGAAGCTTTCTTT.

This clone was seen only a few times. This chain uses TRBV9 with TRBJ1-3, with a possible D match to TRBD1 (6 bases). Between the trimmed V and J ends, which lost 4 bases and 8 bases, there was a span of 19 bases. The CDR3 runs to 15 residues. The germline V gene has CDR1 SGDLS and CDR2 YYNGEE. CDR3 in DNA: TGTGCCAGCAGCCCCCCCGCTAGGGGGAGGGACACCATATATTTT. Translation gives CASSPPARGRDTIYF.